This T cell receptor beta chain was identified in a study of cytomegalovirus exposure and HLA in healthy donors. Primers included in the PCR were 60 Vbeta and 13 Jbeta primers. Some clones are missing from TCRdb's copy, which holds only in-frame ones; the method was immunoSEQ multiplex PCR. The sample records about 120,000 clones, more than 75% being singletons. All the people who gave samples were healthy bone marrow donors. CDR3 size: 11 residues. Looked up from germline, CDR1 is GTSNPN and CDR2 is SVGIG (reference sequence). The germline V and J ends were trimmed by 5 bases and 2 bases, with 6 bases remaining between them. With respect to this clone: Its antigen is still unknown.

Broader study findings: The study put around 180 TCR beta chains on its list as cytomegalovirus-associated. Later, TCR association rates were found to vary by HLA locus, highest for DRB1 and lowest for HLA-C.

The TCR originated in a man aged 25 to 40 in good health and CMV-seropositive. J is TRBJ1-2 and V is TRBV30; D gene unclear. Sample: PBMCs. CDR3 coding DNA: TGTGCCTGGTATGTCAACTATGGCTACACCTTC. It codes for CAWYVNYGYTF.